A single sample gave rise to the 31 T cell receptor beta chains below, sequenced in a study of T cells in tuberculosis. Sequencing was performed with immunoSEQ multiplex PCR; in TCRdb, only in-frame clones are kept and a portion is missing. This sample has 35,000 to 45,000 clones, with around 93% found just once. Sequencing was performed on PBMCs. Receptors were obtained from a donor aged 10 to 29 with latent tuberculosis or without tuberculosis infection. Some clones in this sample may be carry-over from other donors' samples.

Details on this clone: A read error may account for a junction end that differs from germline. J is TRBJ1-2 and V is TRBV4-3; D is possibly TRBD1 (5 bases). Per germline, CDR1 LGHNA and CDR2 YSLEER. The length of the CDR3 is 14 residues. CDR3 sequence reads: CASSEEGALDGYTF. The CDR3, as DNA: TGCGCCAGCAGCGAAGAAGGGGCCCTCGATGGCTACACCTTC.

The CDR3 loop is CAWSQSHSYNYGYTF. DNA for the CDR3: TGTGCCTGGAGCCAGAGTCACAGTTATAACTATGGCTACACCTTC. The rearrangement joins TRBV30 to TRBJ1-2; no reliable D call. CDR3 length: 15 amino acids. Trimming took 3 bases from V and 1 from J, leaving 15 bases between them. Looked up from germline, CDR1 is GTSNPN and CDR2 is SVGIG (reference sequence).

This chain links TRBV29-1 with TRBJ1-1; a weak D match, TRBD1 (6 bases). The length of the CDR3 is 15 residues. CDR1 is SQVTM and CDR2 is ANQGSEA in the germline V gene. Trimming stripped 7 bases from V and 5 bases from J, with 23 bases between. The CDR3 region has the DNA TGCAGCGCTGGGGGAACACAGGGTGGAGTAACTGAAGCTTTCTTT. Its translation is CSAGGTQGGVTEAFF.

This chain links TRBV7-3 with TRBJ1-1; TRBD1 aligns across 8 bases. The CDR3 covers 14 residues. CDR1 is SGHTA and CDR2 is FQGTGA in the germline V gene. V dropped 3 bases and J dropped 0; count of bases not matched to a gene: 0. DNA of the CDR3: TGTGCCAGCAGCTTGGACAGGGTGAACACTGAAGCTTTCTTT. Amino acid sequence: CASSLDRVNTEAFF.

The rearrangement joins TRBV7-8 to TRBJ1-1, with TRBD1 matching 9 bases. Unmatched junction bases numbered 9, after V lost 5 bases and J lost 2 bases. This CDR3 spans 16 amino acids. From germline, CDR1 is SGHVS and CDR2 FQNEAQ. The CDR3 here is CASSMTRTGANTEAFF. In DNA form, the CDR3 reads TGTGCCAGCAGCATGACCAGGACAGGGGCAAACACTGAAGCTTTCTTT.

The chain is built from TRBV5-1 and TRBJ1-2; 8 positions agree with TRBD1. The CDR3 is 16 residues long. Germline V gene lookup returns CDR1 SGHRS and CDR2 YFSETQ. The trim removed 0 bases at V and 6 bases at J, leaving 10 bases unmatched. The CDR3 sequence: CASSLGPQGAGDGYTF. CDR3 sequence (DNA): TGCGCCAGCAGCTTGGGACCCCAGGGGGCAGGGGATGGCTACACCTTC.

The gene calls are TRBV6-5 and TRBJ1-2; 9 positions agree with TRBD1. Trimming removed 5 bases from V and 8 bases from J; junction bases left unmatched: 12. In germline, CDR1 is MNHEY, CDR2 SVGAGI. This CDR3 region has 15 residues. As DNA, the CDR3 is TGTGCCAGCAGTCCGTGGGACAGGGCGTCTGTCGGCTACACCTTC. This translates into CASSPWDRASVGYTF.

The chain joins TRBV12-5 to TRBJ2-2, with TRBD1 matching 10 bases. The germline V gene encodes CDR1 LGHNT and CDR2 FRNRAP. The CDR3 spans 16 residues. V gave up 3 bases and J gave up 3 bases; unmatched junction bases: 4. The CDR3 sequence: CASGLEGQGDTGELFF. The DNA for the CDR3 is TGTGCTAGTGGTTTAGAAGGACAGGGGGACACCGGGGAGCTGTTTTTT.

This rearrangement joins TRBV9 to TRBJ2-1, with D perhaps matching TRBD1 (6 bases). The germline CDR1 and CDR2 sequences are SGDLS and YYNGEE. Trimming cost V 2 bases and J 9 bases, with 15 bases left between them. The length of the CDR3 is 14 residues. In DNA, the CDR3 is TGTGCCAGCAGCGTTTCGCCAGGGGAGAGTGAGCAGTTCTTC. Protein: CASSVSPGESEQFF.

The chain is built from TRBV29-1 and TRBJ2-3; possibly TRBD2 for D (5 bases). V shed 6 bases and J shed 1 base, with 11 bases lying between them. The CDR3 has 13 amino acids. The germline V gene encodes CDR1 SQVTM and CDR2 ANQGSEA. The CDR3 region is CSVDQRGTDTQYF. CDR3 sequence (DNA): TGCAGCGTGGACCAGAGGGGCACAGATACGCAGTATTTT.

This clone was recorded a few times. This chain uses TRBV5-1 with TRBJ1-4; D is unclear. The V gene lost 1 base and the J gene lost 6 bases, with 13 bases spanning the gap. The length of the CDR3 is 15 residues. Germline V gene sequence: CDR1 SGHRS, CDR2 YFSETQ. The DNA of the CDR3 is TGCGCCAGCAGCTTGAGAGGGAGTGCTCATGAAAAACTGTTTTTT. It is translated as CASSLRGSAHEKLFF. Drawing the rest from reference TRBV5-1 and TRBJ1-4, the complete variable domain is KAGVTQTPRYLIKTRGQQVTLSCSPISGHRSVSWYQQTPGQGLQFLFEYFSETQRNKGNFPGRFSGRQFSNSRSEMNVSTLELGDSALYLCASSLRGSAHEKLFFGSGTQLSVL.

The CDR3 loop reads CASTGETEAFF. The CDR3 DNA sequence: TGTGCCAGCACCGGGGAGACTGAAGCTTTCTTT. This rearrangement joins TRBV28 to TRBJ1-1; D unresolved. The CDR3 runs 11 residues. The V gene's germline CDR1 is MDHEN and CDR2 SYDVKM. With 7 bases removed from V and 5 bases from J, the gap between germline ends came to 8 bases.

This chain connects TRBV18 to TRBJ2-2; 7 bases are a match to TRBD1. This CDR3 is built from 15 residues. With 5 bases clipped from V and 5 bases from J, the junction kept 8 bases outside the gene matches. Germline V gene lookup returns CDR1 KGHSH and CDR2 LQKENI. The CDR3 region is CASSGRQGATGELFF. In DNA, the CDR3 is TGTGCCAGCTCAGGACGACAGGGTGCTACCGGGGAGCTGTTTTTT.

V and J are TRBV19 and TRBJ2-7; 7 bases line up with TRBD2. The ends lost 1 base at V and 3 bases at J; junction bases unmatched: 6. Germline lookup yields CDR1 LNHDA and CDR2 SQIVND (reference sequence). The CDR3 totals 15 residues. The CDR3 here is CASSIGLRGDYEQYF. The CDR3 DNA reads as TGTGCCAGTAGTATAGGGCTTCGGGGGGACTACGAGCAGTACTTC.

V and J are TRBV6-6 and TRBJ2-7; 9 nucleotides align to TRBD1. The CDR3 sequence is 12 residues long. Germline lookup yields CDR1 MNHNY and CDR2 SVGAGI (reference sequence). V lost 5 bases and J lost 5; bases outside the gene matches: 1. Here the CDR3 DNA reads TGTGCCAGCAGTAGGGACAGGGACGAGCAGTACTTC. Protein sequence: CASSRDRDEQYF.

In this sample, this clone turned up once. This rearrangement joins TRBV4-3 to TRBJ2-1, with 8 bases matching TRBD1. CDR1 and CDR2 from the germline V gene are LGHNA and YSLEER. V was pared by 0 bases and J by 5 bases, with 3 bases of the junction left unmatched. The CDR3 spans 15 residues. CDR3 nucleotides: TGCGCCAGCAGCCAAGAGAACAGGGGGGACAATGAGCAGTTCTTC. Protein: CASSQENRGDNEQFF.

V and J are TRBV7-9 and TRBJ2-1; a possible D gene is TRBD2 (6 bases). Germline-derived CDR1 and CDR2 are SEHNR and FQNEAQ (reference sequence). The CDR3 extends over 14 amino acids. CDR3 in DNA: TGTGCGTTAAAACGGAGGGATTTTGAGGATGAGCAGTTCTTC. Translated, it gives CALKRRDFEDEQFF.

The chain employs TRBV7-2 and TRBJ2-6; possible D gene TRBD1, 6 bases. Per the germline V gene, CDR1 is SGHTA and CDR2 is FQGNSA. The CDR3 spans 15 residues. The V and J ends lost 8 bases and 0 bases respectively, with 11 bases between them. In nucleotides, the CDR3 is TGTGCCAGCGGGAACAGGGACTCTGGGGCCAACGTCCTGACTTTC. Its translation: CASGNRDSGANVLTF.

The chain is built from TRBV6-1 and TRBJ2-4; TRBD1 agrees at 7 bases. V was clipped by 1 base and J by 8 bases; unmatched bases: 5. The CDR3 sequence is 14 residues long. CDR1 is MNHNS and CDR2 is SASEGT in the germline V gene. The CDR3 sequence: CASSEGDRVDIQYF. The CDR3 DNA is TGTGCCAGCAGTGAAGGCGACAGGGTTGACATTCAGTACTTC.

V is TRBV27 and J is TRBJ1-1, with D hard to call. There are 15 residues in the CDR3. CDR1 and CDR2 from the germline V gene are MNHEY and SMNVEV (reference sequence). V was trimmed by 8 bases and J by 7 bases, leaving 23 bases between them. The CDR3 reads CASHPVADFSYEAFF. In DNA form, the CDR3 reads TGTGCCAGCCACCCGGTGGCAGACTTTAGCTATGAAGCTTTCTTT.

The V gene is TRBV4-1, the J gene TRBJ2-7; 10 bases match TRBD1. This CDR3 is built from 15 residues. CDR1 is MGHRA and CDR2 is YSYEKL in the germline V gene. The V and J ends lost 2 bases and 7 bases, in that order; junction bases with no gene match: 8. The CDR3 nucleotides are TGCGCCAGCAGCCAATGGGACAGGGGACAGGGGGAGCAGTACTTC. It specifies CASSQWDRGQGEQYF.

This chain's CDR3 is CASSTGSGGYGYTF. Here the CDR3 DNA reads TGTGCCAGTAGTACGGGGTCAGGGGGATATGGCTACACCTTC. The rearrangement uses TRBV19 and TRBJ1-2, with TRBD1 matching 7 bases. Trimming removed 4 bases from V and 5 bases from J; junction bases left unmatched: 7. Germline CDR1 and CDR2: LNHDA and SQIVND (reference sequence). This CDR3 comprises 14 residues.

V usage is TRBV5-8 and J usage is TRBJ2-1, with TRBD2 matching over 8 bases. Per the germline V gene, CDR1 is SGHTS and CDR2 is YDEGEE. The CDR3 loop spans 17 amino acids. The J segment lost 7 bases and the V segment lost 3 bases, leaving 15 bases of the junction unmatched. The CDR3 region is CASSSGVSGGSSNEQFF. The DNA for the CDR3 is TGTGCCAGCAGCTCGGGGGTCAGCGGGGGCTCATCTAATGAGCAGTTCTTC.

The chain carries TRBV6-5 and TRBJ2-3; 11 bases map to TRBD2. The CDR3 covers 14 residues. Germline loops: CDR1 MNHEY, CDR2 SVGAGI. After removal of 6 bases from V and 6 bases from J, the junction contained 5 bases not matched to a gene. CDR3 DNA: TGTGCCAGCAGCCATCGGACTAGCGGGGATACGCAGTATTTT. Its translation: CASSHRTSGDTQYF.

The chain combines TRBV18 with TRBJ1-1; no clear D. Germline V gives CDR1 KGHSH, CDR2 LQKENI. This CDR3 is built from 17 residues. The V gene lost 1 base and the J gene lost 0 bases, with 15 bases spanning the gap. This CDR3 is CASSPLSGTTMNTEAFF. In DNA, the CDR3 is TGTGCCAGCTCACCACTTTCGGGAACCACTATGAACACTGAAGCTTTCTTT.

The chain carries TRBV15 and TRBJ2-3; D is perhaps TRBD1 (7 bases). V dropped 0 bases and J dropped 5 bases, with 9 bases sitting between them. CDR1 and CDR2 (germline): LNHNV, YYDKDF (reference sequence). The CDR3 is 14 residues long. CDR3 nucleotide sequence: TGTGCCACCAGCAGAGATCAGGGGGGAGATACGCAGTATTTT. This translates into CATSRDQGGDTQYF.

V is TRBV11-2 and J is TRBJ2-1; perhaps TRBD2 as D (5 bases). The germline V gene has CDR1 SGHAT and CDR2 FQNNGV. V shed 1 base and J shed 10 bases, with 14 bases lying between them. The CDR3 has 14 amino acids. CDR3 sequence reads: CASSLGRAASEQFF. The CDR3 nucleotides read TGTGCCAGCAGCTTAGGCCGAGCGGCTTCGGAGCAGTTCTTC.

This chain joins TRBV7-9 and TRBJ2-3; a possible D gene is TRBD2 (5 bases). The germline CDR1 and CDR2 sequences are SEHNR and FQNEAQ (reference sequence). Trimming pared 5 bases from V and 2 bases from J, leaving 17 bases between. This CDR3 is built from 16 residues. This CDR3 is CASSPRWSGITDTQYF. The CDR3 bases are TGTGCCAGCAGCCCGCGCTGGTCGGGGATCACAGATACGCAGTATTTT.

The gene calls are TRBV10-1 and TRBJ1-6; 9 nucleotides match TRBD1. CDR1 is WNHNN and CDR2 is SYGVQD in the germline V gene (reference sequence). The V and J ends lost 3 bases and 4 bases, in that order; junction bases with no gene match: 1. The CDR3 runs 15 residues. DNA of the CDR3: TGCGCCAGCAGTGACGGACAGGGGTATAATTCACCCCTCCACTTT. Translated: CASSDGQGYNSPLHF.

The chain employs TRBV5-8 and TRBJ2-2; maybe TRBD2 (6 bases). The CDR3 covers 16 residues. The V and J ends lost 4 bases and 2 bases respectively, with 15 bases between them. Germline V gene sequence: CDR1 SGHTS, CDR2 YDEGEE. CDR3 in amino acids: CASSHSTGSNTGELFF. As DNA, the CDR3 is TGTGCCAGCAGCCACTCAACCGGGAGTAACACCGGGGAGCTGTTTTTT.

The gene calls are TRBV11-2 and TRBJ2-3, with a tentative D call TRBD2 (7 bases). The CDR3 loop spans 15 amino acids. The germline V gene encodes CDR1 SGHAT and CDR2 FQNNGV. Trimming removed 5 bases from V and 2 bases from J, with 14 bases in between. The CDR3 here is CASSLRGAFTDTQYF. CDR3 coding DNA: TGTGCCAGCAGCCTCCGGGGGGCCTTCACAGATACGCAGTATTTT.